The 4 T cell receptor beta chains below were found in one sample sequenced in a study of Graves' ophthalmopathy and Graves' hyperthyroidism (dated 2018 in TCRdb). The run used an Illumina HiSeq 2000. For repertoire sequencing, TCR beta CDR3 regions were amplified from RNA transcripts. The first round was an RT-PCR using HTBI primers with the Qiagen OneStep RT-PCR kit, and this first round was followed by a second-round multiplex PCR, then size selection and purification. TCRdb reprocessed the public reads (quality trimming at Q25 with fastp, clone calling with MiXCR) and kept in-frame beta chains. Each CDR3 protein gets just one entry, which takes the most common genes and DNA from the rows behind it. For this sample there are over 200,000 distinct CDR3 sequences; 29% appear just once. The ten largest clones add up to 9.1% of the sample. The sequencing sample was made of peripheral blood. The receptors originated from a middle-aged man with Graves' ophthalmopathy. Donor details come from another sample of the same person, matched by shared clones.

This clonotype was detected ten times or more. The V gene is TRBV10-3, the J gene TRBJ2-7, with D tentatively TRBD1 or TRBD2 (5 bases each). The CDR3 consists of 13 residues. Trimming removed 0 bases at V and 6 bases at J, with 9 bases between. The germline CDR1 and CDR2 sequences are ENHRY and SYGVKD. The CDR3: CAISESTGTEQYF. The CDR3 DNA reads TGTGCCATCAGTGAGTCGACGGGGACCGAGCAGTACTTC.

Ten or more counts support this clonotype. The V gene is TRBV5-6, the J gene TRBJ2-7, with 7 bases identical to TRBD2. The junction had 11 bases not matched to a gene; V was cut back by 2 bases and J by 3 bases. CDR1 is SGHDT, CDR2 YYEEEE, per germline. The CDR3 runs to 16 residues. In DNA form, the CDR3 reads TGTGCCAGCAGCTTCAGTAGCCTAGCGGTCGTCTACGAGCAGTACTTC. Translating gives CASSFSSLAVVYEQYF.

This clonotype was picked up many times. The genes are TRBV6-1 and TRBJ2-7; D remains unclear. Trimming removed 4 bases from V and 2 bases from J, with 15 bases in between. The CDR3 spans 15 residues. The V gene's germline CDR1 is MNHNS and CDR2 SASEGT. The CDR3 reads CASSVELSHPYEQYF. The CDR3 DNA is TGTGCCAGCAGTGTTGAACTCTCACACCCCTACGAGCAGTACTTC.

This clonotype was counted ten times or more. The chain is built from TRBV19 and TRBJ1-1; D possibly corresponds to TRBD1 (5 bases). The germline CDR1 and CDR2 sequences are LNHDA and SQIVND (reference sequence). Trimming shortened V by 4 bases and J by 1 base, and 7 bases separated the two germline ends. The CDR3 extends over 13 amino acids. The CDR3 coding sequence is TGTGCCAGTAGTACGAGGGGGAACACTGAAGCTTTCTTT. Its translation is CASSTRGNTEAFF.